This paragraph reports one TCR beta chain. The antigen is not known. This CDR3 has 13 residues. Germline V gives CDR1 SQVTM, CDR2 ANQGSEA. Reanalyzing the 5' RACE reads, TCRdb keeps one entry per CDR3 protein, without DNA. Its clone listing holds around 110,000 distinct CDR3 sequences. This sample was taken from a study of T cells expressing NK-cell markers. On the study more broadly: It was from sorted CD3+CD56+NKG2C+, CD3+CD56+NKG2C- and CD3+CD56-NKG2C+ T cells that TCR beta repertoires came.

Findings and limits, study-wide: About six donors showed dominant NKG2C+ clonotypes comprising roughly 1.0-7.0% of their CD8+ T cells.

This sequence joins TRBV29-1 and TRBJ1-4. The TCR sequence derives from a woman between 18 and 70 years old in good health. Sequenced input: blood T cells: a sorted CD56 or NKG2C T cell subset, CD4+ or CD8+ T cells, or bulk PBMC T cells (not recorded which). The CDR3 here is CSVEVSEHEKLFF.